Below, one TCR beta chain is given with its context. As yet, its antigen is unknown. The CDR3 totals 14 residues. The ends were cut back, 3 bases at V and 6 bases at J, with 13 bases in the middle. The V gene's germline CDR1 is LNHNV and CDR2 YYDKDF (reference sequence). Alongside a J-beta primer mix, a sample-barcoded 5' primer served in a second PCR lasting 7 to 11 cycles. TCRdb analysed the 5' RACE reads with MiXCR anew, one entry per CDR3 protein. Of hundreds of thousands of distinct CDR3 sequences in the sample, approximately 25% were seen once. This sample stems from a study of blood T cells in healthy people across ages. Whole-study results and caveats: A strong correlation was found between TCR beta diversity and the percentage of naive T cells.

The same specimen was also included in a second study, on T cells of mothers and their children.

The specimen was blood. The chain couples TRBV15 to TRBJ2-3, with a weak D call TRBD1 (5 bases). The source is a boy between 10 and 17 years old in good health. The CDR3 loop is CATSRDKPTDTQYF. In DNA, the CDR3 is TGTGCCACCAGCAGGGACAAACCGACGGATACGCAGTATTTT. Together with reference TRBV15 and TRBJ2-3, the CDR3 gives the full variable domain: DAMVIQNPRYQVTQFGKPVTLSCSQTLNHNVMYWYQQKSSQAPKLLFHYYDKDFNNEADTPDNFQSRRPNTSFCFLDIRSPGLGDTAMYLCATSRDKPTDTQYFGPGTRLTVL.